This T cell receptor beta chain was captured in a study of regulatory T cells in long-lasting Graves disease. Time point indicated: newly diagnosed GD, antithyroid drugs for less than 3 months. The TCR library was prepared using RNA isolated from PBMCs. Germline trimming cut 5 bases from V and 0 bases from J; bases unmatched to any gene: 3. This CDR3 is built from 15 residues. Germline V CDR1 and CDR2: DFQATT, SNEGSKA (reference sequence). CDR3 regions were amplified by Arm-PCR using iRepertoire HTBI primers to build TCR beta libraries. TCRdb used MiXCR to reprocess the multiplex PCR reads, holding one entry per CDR3 protein. The sample holds some 400,000 distinct CDR3 sequences; about 15% are singletons and the top ten take around 17%. This clonotype was counted ten times or more. The same data also contributed to another study, on T cells in Graves' hyperthyroidism and ophthalmopathy.

The chain couples TRBV20-1 to TRBJ2-3; 12 nucleotides match TRBD2. The material sequenced was peripheral blood mononuclear cells (PBMCs), taken at new diagnosis, from a patient treated with antithyroid drugs. This sequence was found in a woman aged 25 to 39 with Graves disease. The CDR3 coding sequence is TGCAGTGCTGGTCTAGCGGGGGGGAGCACAGATACGCAGTATTTT. It yields the protein CSAGLAGGSTDTQYF.